This T cell receptor (beta chain) was observed in a study of graft-versus-host responses after intestinal transplantation. Study in general: In this cohort, recipients had multivisceral, liver-intestinal, or isolated intestinal transplants. Each patient got anti-thymocyte globulin induction, then tacrolimus and steroids for around three years.

Only a few counts were recorded for this clone. Its specificity is not known. The CDR3 spans 16 residues. Germline trimming cut 5 bases from V and 4 bases from J; bases unmatched to any gene: 5. The germline gives CDR1 SGHNT, CDR2 YYREEE (reference sequence). General study points: GvH clones were identified in recipient marrow, with some first appearing in ileum or blood. The study found high graft-versus-host to host-versus-graft clonal ratios in allografts of patients with graft-donor T cell macrochimerism.

TCRdb's table, derived via immunoSEQ multiplex PCR, lists solely in-frame clones and lacks some. The table lists under 95,000 clones, approximately 78% of them singletons, with around 0.83% in the top ten. The V call is TRBV5-4, the J call TRBJ2-1, with 14 nucleotides matching TRBD2. The sequences come from unstimulated CD4+ T cells sorted from spleen or lymph node cells, collected before intestinal transplant. The TCR was taken from a human donor who received an intestinal transplant. Here the CDR3 DNA reads TGTGCCAGCAGGACTAGCGGGGGGGCGGAGTACAATGAGCAGTTCTTC. Translating gives CASRTSGGAEYNEQFF.